The 7 T cell receptor beta chains reported below all come from one sample, sequenced in a study of blood T cell repertoires in COVID-19 (dated by TCRdb to the early 2020s). The library was obtained by the immunoSEQ multiplex PCR assay. The table comes from immuneACCESS by way of TCRdb, which keeps in-frame sequences with V and J called. Part of the clones is missing from these tables; in studies checked, under half for an unresolved V gene and the rest for unknown reasons. This sample holds 250,000 to 350,000 clones; 80% to 90% were observed only once. Clones ranked in the top ten supply under 8% of the sample. Specimen: peripheral blood. The receptors derive from a man between 18 and 29 years old who had recovered from COVID-19.

The CDR3 DNA reads as TGCGCCAGCAGCCAAGCTGTAACTAGCGGGGGGGAGCAGTTCTTC. Its translation: CASSQAVTSGGEQFF. This chain joins TRBV4-1 and TRBJ2-1, with 12 bases matching TRBD2. CDR3 length equals 15 residues. CDR1 MGHRA and CDR2 YSYEKL come from the germline V gene. The trim removed 1 base at V and 10 bases at J, leaving 5 bases unmatched.

The chain links TRBV11-2 to TRBJ2-2; D perhaps matches TRBD2 (7 bases). Trimming stripped 5 bases from V and 3 bases from J, with 10 bases between. This CDR3 spans 14 amino acids. Germline V lookup: CDR1 SGHAT, CDR2 FQNNGV. The CDR3 DNA sequence: TGTGCCAGCAGCGGGGGGGCGGACACCGGGGAGCTGTTTTTT. This translates into CASSGGADTGELFF.

The chain combines TRBV5-1 with TRBJ2-1, with D uncertain. Trimming removed 2 bases from V and 10 bases from J, with 16 bases in between. The CDR3 runs 14 residues. Germline V lookup: CDR1 SGHRS, CDR2 YFSETQ. The CDR3 is CASSFGTAAREQFF. The CDR3 DNA is TGCGCCAGCAGCTTTGGTACCGCAGCTAGGGAGCAGTTCTTC. The variable domain in full, completed from reference TRBV5-1 and TRBJ2-1, reads KAGVTQTPRYLIKTRGQQVTLSCSPISGHRSVSWYQQTPGQGLQFLFEYFSETQRNKGNFPGRFSGRQFSNSRSEMNVSTLELGDSALYLCASSFGTAAREQFFGPGTRLTVL.

CDR3 amino acids: CASSSGLLNTEAFF. DNA for the CDR3: TGTGCCAGCAGCTCGGGACTACTGAACACTGAAGCTTTCTTT. The J gene is TRBJ1-1, the V gene TRBV7-3; D might be TRBD1 (5 bases). Looked up from germline, CDR1 is SGHTA and CDR2 is FQGTGA. Trimming removed 4 bases at V and 0 bases at J, with 9 bases between. The CDR3 totals 14 residues.

V is TRBV5-1 and J is TRBJ2-3; 13 bases are shared with TRBD2. V lost 4 bases to trimming and J lost 4 bases; unmatched junction nucleotides: 9. The CDR3 covers 17 residues. Germline values: CDR1 SGHRS, CDR2 YFSETQ. The CDR3 loop reads CASSGLGLAGVADTQYF. The CDR3 coding sequence is TGCGCCAGCAGCGGACTAGGACTAGCGGGAGTAGCAGATACGCAGTATTTT.

This clone was found once. The chain carries TRBV18 and TRBJ2-1; D perhaps matches TRBD2 (6 bases). V was trimmed by 5 bases and J by 6 bases, leaving 11 bases between them. CDR3 size: 13 residues. Germline CDR1 KGHSH, CDR2 LQKENI. The CDR3 DNA reads TGTGCCAGCTCAGCCGGGACTTCCAATGAGCAGTTCTTC. Encoded protein: CASSAGTSNEQFF.

This chain joins TRBV6-5 and TRBJ1-1; possible D gene TRBD1, 5 bases. Per the germline V gene, CDR1 is MNHEY and CDR2 is SVGAGI. Trimming took off 2 bases at V and 5 bases at J, with 15 bases between the two ends. The CDR3 is made up of 15 amino acids. The CDR3 DNA is TGTGCCAGCAGTTACCAACAGGCCGGCGTTACTGAAGCTTTCTTT. Translation gives CASSYQQAGVTEAFF.